Here is one T cell receptor beta chain with its context. Trimming cost V 6 bases and J 4 bases; bases outside gene matches: 7. The V gene's germline CDR1 is MNHEY and CDR2 SVGAGI. The CDR3 spans 15 residues. This sample was included in a study of cytomegalovirus exposure and HLA in healthy donors. A multiplex PCR was run with 60 Vbeta primers and 13 Jbeta primers. The protocol was immunoSEQ multiplex PCR, while the TCRdb copy is restricted to in-frame clones and leaves out a portion. The sample comprises about 140,000 clones, about two thirds of which are singletons, and roughly 4% rests with the top ten.

The sample comprised PBMCs. This TCR came from a man aged 50 or older in good health and CMV-seropositive. V gene TRBV6-5 combines with J gene TRBJ2-1; 9 nucleotides agree with TRBD2. The CDR3 DNA is TGTGCCAGCAGCCCGAGTAGCGGGAGTTACAATGAGCAGTTCTTC. This sequence encodes CASSPSSGSYNEQFF.